What follows are 28 T cell receptor beta chains derived from one specimen sequenced in a study of T cell responses to AZD1222 COVID-19 vaccine. Clones were sequenced by immunoSEQ multiplex PCR, and TCRdb holds only the in-frame ones, with some missing. The sample has about 59,000 clones, 89% seen once; the top ten hold 6% to 7.5%. The sequencing here drew on peripheral blood, taken 28 days after the second AZD1222 dose. The receptors come from an adult who received the AZD1222 COVID-19 vaccine.

This clone occurred once. The gene calls are TRBV6-2 or TRBV6-3 and TRBJ1-2; D is undetermined. CDR1 and CDR2 (germline): MNHEY, SVGEGT. CDR3 length equals 14 residues. V lost 5 bases to trimming and J lost 2 bases, with 12 bases between them. The CDR3 DNA is TGTGCCAGCAGTAGGGTAACGGCAAACTATGGCTACACCTTC. Encoded protein: CASSRVTANYGYTF.

The rearrangement links TRBV12-3 or TRBV12-4 to TRBJ1-5, with TRBD1 identical over 7 bases. The CDR3 totals 13 residues. V lost 4 bases and J lost 6; bases outside the gene matches: 3. This chain's CDR3 is CASSSGGGQPQHF. The CDR3 coding sequence is TGTGCCAGCAGTTCAGGGGGAGGTCAGCCCCAGCATTTT.

The chain couples TRBV6-5 to TRBJ2-7; D is ambiguous. Between the trimmed V and J ends, which lost 11 bases and 3 bases, there was a span of 17 bases. The CDR3 loop spans 13 amino acids. Germline loops: CDR1 MNHEY, CDR2 SVGAGI. CDR3 DNA sequence: TGTGCCGCCTCCGGGCACCCAGGCTACGAGCAGTACTTC. This sequence encodes CAASGHPGYEQYF.

V and J are TRBV19 and TRBJ2-4, with 9 nucleotides matching TRBD1. Germline CDR1 reads LNHDA; CDR2 reads SQIVND (reference sequence). J gave up 8 bases and V 1 base, and 6 bases lay outside the gene matches. The CDR3 consists of 15 residues. CDR3 in DNA: TGTGCCAGTAGTATAGGGGGGACAGGGTATTACATTCAGTACTTC. Its translation: CASSIGGTGYYIQYF.

The chain has TRBV27 and TRBJ1-1; 8 nucleotides align to TRBD1. Per germline, CDR1 MNHEY and CDR2 SMNVEV (reference sequence). The junction had 27 bases not matched to a gene; V was cut back by 7 bases and J by 2 bases. CDR3 length: 21 residues. CDR3 loop: CASTSSSPRGRGPRSNTEAFF. CDR3 DNA sequence: TGTGCCAGCACTTCCTCCTCCCCCAGGGGGCGTGGGCCACGGTCTAACACTGAAGCTTTCTTT.

This rearrangement joins TRBV10-3 to TRBJ2-7; either TRBD1 or TRBD2 may supply D (5 bases each). Germline CDR1 is ENHRY and CDR2 is SYGVKD. CDR3 size: 14 residues. Trimming took 10 bases from V and 6 from J, leaving 22 bases between them. The CDR3 bases are TGTGCCAACTCCCGGGACGCAACGACCGCCGAGCAGTACTTC. It encodes CANSRDATTAEQYF.

This sequence joins TRBV3-1 (or the pseudogene TRBV3-2) and TRBJ2-1, with D unclear. V lost 2 bases to trimming and J lost 1 base, with 9 bases between them. The germline V gene has CDR1 LGHDT and CDR2 YNNKEL (reference sequence). The CDR3 covers 15 residues. The CDR3 nucleotides are TGTGCCAGCAGCCAATCCCCAGCATCCTACAATGAGCAGTTCTTC. This sequence encodes CASSQSPASYNEQFF.

J is TRBJ1-5 and V is TRBV12-3 or TRBV12-4; the D is unclear. V was shortened by 7 bases and J by 0 bases, with 7 bases between the two germline ends. This CDR3 has 13 amino acids. The CDR3 sequence: CASTDYSNQPQHF. DNA of the CDR3: TGTGCCAGCACCGATTATAGCAATCAGCCCCAGCATTTT.

The gene calls are TRBV6-5 and TRBJ1-2; the match to TRBD1 covers 9 bases. Trimming at V came to 6 bases and at J to 3 bases, leaving 5 bases not matched to a gene. The germline V gene has CDR1 MNHEY and CDR2 SVGAGI. The CDR3 totals 14 residues. The CDR3 reads CASRGTGPYYGYTF. The CDR3 nucleotides are TGTGCCAGCAGAGGGACAGGGCCCTACTATGGCTACACCTTC.

The chain joins TRBV6-4 to TRBJ1-2; TRBD1 aligns across 9 bases. This CDR3 has 17 amino acids. Trimming cost V 3 bases and J 5 bases; bases outside gene matches: 13. Germline V gives CDR1 MRHNA, CDR2 SNTAGT. The DNA for the CDR3 is TGTGCCAGCAGTGAGGGACAGGGATTATGGCTACGGTATGGCTACACCTTC. It is translated as CASSEGQGLWLRYGYTF.

The chain is built from TRBV5-5 and TRBJ1-2; no reliable D call. Trimming shortened V by 0 bases and J by 1 base, and 4 bases separated the two germline ends. This CDR3 region has 13 residues. Germline V gives CDR1 SGHKS, CDR2 YYEKEE (reference sequence). The CDR3 loop reads CASSLVGNYGYTF. Written as DNA, the CDR3 is TGTGCCAGCAGCTTGGTGGGTAACTATGGCTACACCTTC.

This clone appeared once. This chain joins TRBV18 and TRBJ2-2, with 13 bases identical to TRBD2. The CDR3 is 15 amino acids. Trimming took 6 bases from V and 5 from J; bases not matched to a gene: 3. The germline CDR1 and CDR2 sequences are KGHSH and LQKENI. The CDR3 DNA reads as TGTGCCAGCTCCGGACTAGCGGGAGATACCGGGGAGCTGTTTTTT. Its translation is CASSGLAGDTGELFF. Full variable domain (remainder filled in from reference TRBV18 and TRBJ2-2): NAGVMQNPRHLVRRRGQEARLRCSPMKGHSHVYWYRQLPEEGLKFMVYLQKENIIDESGMPKERFSAEFPKEGPSILRIQQVVRGDSAAYFCASSGLAGDTGELFFGEGSRLTVL.

This chain uses TRBV9 with TRBJ2-7, with 8 bases lining up with TRBD2. Looked up from germline, CDR1 is SGDLS and CDR2 is YYNGEE. The CDR3 has 15 residues. Trimming cost V 1 base and J 5 bases; bases outside gene matches: 8. The CDR3 sequence is CASSVKLAGGDEQYF. For the CDR3, the DNA is TGTGCCAGCAGCGTAAAGCTAGCGGGTGGCGACGAGCAGTACTTC.

The rearrangement links TRBV5-1 to TRBJ2-5, with 8 nucleotides matching TRBD1. J was trimmed by 5 bases and V by 2 bases; bases with no gene match: 11. The CDR3 extends over 16 amino acids. Germline-derived CDR1 and CDR2 are SGHRS and YFSETQ. The chain's CDR3 is CASSFSPQGVGETQYF. The DNA for the CDR3 is TGCGCCAGCAGCTTTTCCCCACAGGGGGTAGGGGAGACCCAGTACTTC.

V and J are TRBV11-2 and TRBJ2-7; D call uncertain. V dropped 1 base and J dropped 2 bases, with 6 bases sitting between them. The germline CDR1 and CDR2 sequences are SGHAT and FQNNGV. The CDR3 loop spans 13 amino acids. The CDR3 protein is CASSLVQTYEQYF. In DNA form, the CDR3 reads TGTGCCAGCAGCTTAGTGCAGACCTACGAGCAGTACTTC.

The CDR3 sequence is CASSLFRGAGELFF. The CDR3 region has the DNA TGTGCCAGCAGTTTGTTTAGGGGGGCCGGGGAGCTGTTTTTT. This chain joins TRBV28 and TRBJ2-2; D is perhaps TRBD1 or TRBD2 (6 bases each). This CDR3 has 14 amino acids. Trimming shortened V by 3 bases and J by 6 bases, and 11 bases separated the two germline ends. Germline assignment: CDR1 MDHEN and CDR2 SYDVKM.

The chain is built from TRBV30 and TRBJ1-2; 8 nucleotides align to TRBD1. This CDR3 is built from 15 residues. CDR1 GTSNPN and CDR2 SVGIG come from the germline V gene (reference sequence). With V trimmed by 2 bases and J by 8 bases, 13 bases remained unmatched. The CDR3, as DNA: TGTGCCTGGAGTAGGGACAGGCCGAACCCTCAGGGCTACACCTTC. This gives the protein CAWSRDRPNPQGYTF.

This chain joins TRBV28 and TRBJ2-5; D not certain. V was trimmed by 1 base and J by 2 bases, leaving 5 bases between them. The germline CDR1 and CDR2 sequences are MDHEN and SYDVKM. The CDR3 runs 13 residues. For the CDR3, the DNA is TGTGCCAGCAGTTTATATCAGCAAGAGACCCAGTACTTC. The encoded protein is CASSLYQQETQYF. Using reference TRBV28 and TRBJ2-5 for the parts outside the CDR3, the full variable domain is DVKVTQSSRYLVKRTGEKVFLECVQDMDHENMFWYRQDPGLGLRLIYFSYDVKMKEKGDIPEGYSVSREKKERFSLILESASTNQTSMYLCASSLYQQETQYFGPGTRLLVL.

The chain has TRBV9 and TRBJ2-5; unclear D gene. Deletions cut 4 bases from V and 5 bases from J, with 15 bases between. CDR3 length: 14 amino acids. Germline V lookup: CDR1 SGDLS, CDR2 YYNGEE. CDR3 in amino acids: CASSPWPPGETQYF. The CDR3 bases are TGTGCCAGCAGCCCCTGGCCCCCCGGGGAGACCCAGTACTTC.

This chain links TRBV28 with TRBJ2-1, with D unclear. V was pared by 5 bases and J by 4 bases, with 12 bases between. Per the germline V gene, CDR1 is MDHEN and CDR2 is SYDVKM. This CDR3 contains 14 residues. CDR3 DNA sequence: TGTGCCAGCAGTGAACTGGACCGATACAATGAGCAGTTCTTC. Its protein is CASSELDRYNEQFF.

The V and J genes are TRBV5-1 and TRBJ2-7; tentative D call: TRBD2 (6 bases). Germline CDR1 reads SGHRS; CDR2 reads YFSETQ. Trimming took off 2 bases at V and 6 bases at J, with 18 bases between the two ends. The CDR3 has 15 residues. CDR3 sequence: CASSFTTGERVEQYF. In DNA form, the CDR3 reads TGCGCCAGCAGCTTCACGACGGGAGAACGGGTCGAGCAGTACTTC.

The chain joins TRBV20-1 to TRBJ2-1, with 8 bases matching TRBD1. Germline V gene lookup returns CDR1 DFQATT and CDR2 SNEGSKA (reference sequence). This CDR3 has 15 residues. V shed 3 bases, J shed 3 bases, and the junction held 7 bases outside the gene matches. In nucleotides, the CDR3 is TGCAGTGCTAGTCTCCGGGACAGGAACTACAATGAGCAGTTCTTC. Amino acids: CSASLRDRNYNEQFF.

The chain links TRBV3-1 (or the pseudogene TRBV3-2) to TRBJ2-3; D remains unclear. The germline V gene has CDR1 LGHDT and CDR2 YNNKEL (reference sequence). This CDR3 region has 12 residues. Deletions cut 3 bases from V and 7 bases from J, with 8 bases between. The CDR3 coding sequence is TGTGCCAGCAGCCAGACTTCCCATACGCAGTATTTT. This codes for CASSQTSHTQYF.

CDR3 DNA: TGTGCCAGCAGCGACACAGGGGTTTCCTCCTACGAGCAGTACTTC. Its protein is CASSDTGVSSYEQYF. The chain carries TRBV7-2 and TRBJ2-7, with 7 bases identical to TRBD1. Losses at the gene ends were 5 bases for V and 0 bases for J; bases not matched to a gene: 7. The germline V gene encodes CDR1 SGHTA and CDR2 FQGNSA. The CDR3 is 15 residues long.

V is TRBV7-9 and J is TRBJ2-3; TRBD2 matches at 8 bases. Per germline, CDR1 SEHNR and CDR2 FQNEAQ (reference sequence). This CDR3 has 16 amino acids. Trimming at V came to 1 base and at J to 5 bases, leaving 8 bases not matched to a gene. CDR3 DNA sequence: TGTGCCAGCAGCTTAGGGCGGGGGGATCCGGAAGATACGCAGTATTTT. Its protein product is CASSLGRGDPEDTQYF.

The J gene is TRBJ1-1, the V gene TRBV16; D not certain. The germline V gene encodes CDR1 KGHSY and CDR2 FQNENV. This CDR3 spans 13 amino acids. Trimming removed 4 bases from V and 1 base from J, with 7 bases in between. CDR3 sequence: CASSRLTNTEAFF. The CDR3 DNA sequence: TGTGCCAGCAGCCGGCTAACGAACACTGAAGCTTTCTTT.

Remarks on this clone: One end of the junction does not line up with germline, which may come from a read error. The V call is TRBV28, the J call TRBJ1-2; 7 bases are a match to TRBD1. Per germline, CDR1 MDHEN and CDR2 SYDVKM. This CDR3 spans 16 amino acids. CDR3 loop: CASSITGALVGYDYTF. In DNA, the CDR3 is TGTGCCAGCAGTATTACAGGGGCCCTCGTCGGGTATGACTACACCTTC.

This chain links TRBV10-1 with TRBJ2-2, with D perhaps being TRBD1 or TRBD2 (5 bases each). The germline V and J ends were trimmed by 5 bases and 6 bases, with 7 bases remaining between them. Germline V gene sequence: CDR1 WNHNN, CDR2 SYGVQD (reference sequence). The CDR3 loop spans 12 amino acids. CDR3 nucleotides: TGCGCCAGCAGTCGGGGCGCCGGGGAGCTGTTTTTT. Its translation is CASSRGAGELFF.